The 25 T cell receptor beta chains below come from one sample, sequenced in a study of T cell repertoires in cytomegalovirus infection. A single record per CDR3 protein comes from TCRdb applying MiXCR to the reads. This sample has about 920,000 distinct CDR3 sequences, with around a third found just once. These receptors lack a known antigen. The input for sequencing was cultured CD8+ T cells from PBMCs, taken from culture after CMV antigen stimulation. These receptor sequences come from a human donor in good health (CMV status not recorded). Some clones in this sample may be carry-over from other donors' samples.

This clonotype was detected only a few times. This rearrangement joins TRBV7-9 to TRBJ1-2; tentatively, D is TRBD1 (6 bases). Trimming removed 4 bases from V and 2 bases from J, with 14 bases in between. The germline V gene has CDR1 SEHNR and CDR2 FQNEAQ (reference sequence). The CDR3 contains 15 residues. CDR3 nucleotides: TGTGCCAGCAGCTCCAACAGGGAAGGGAACTATGGCTACACCTTC. Translating gives CASSSNREGNYGYTF.

This clonotype was counted between two and nine times. The V and J genes are TRBV6-1 and TRBJ2-7; 10 positions match TRBD2. This CDR3 is built from 16 residues. The V gene end was trimmed by 6 bases and the J gene end by 0 bases; junction bases not matched to a gene: 8. Germline CDR1 is MNHNS and CDR2 is SASEGT. CDR3 amino acids: CASSFVSGGDSYEQYF. CDR3 nucleotide sequence: TGTGCCAGCAGCTTTGTCAGCGGGGGGGACTCCTACGAGCAGTACTTC.

V is TRBV4-3 and J is TRBJ1-2; possibly TRBD1 for D (5 bases). Deletions cut 0 bases from V and 7 bases from J, with 24 bases between. CDR3 size: 18 residues. Germline CDR1 and CDR2: LGHNA and YSLEER. Written as DNA, the CDR3 is TGCGCCAGCAGCCAAGATGCCAAGGGACTATCCCCCTCGGGTGGCTACACCTTC. Its protein product is CASSQDAKGLSPSGGYTF.

This clonotype was found once. The genes are TRBV19 and TRBJ1-2; D unresolved. Germline CDR1 LNHDA, CDR2 SQIVND (reference sequence). The CDR3 length is 14 residues. The V end was cut by 7 bases, the J end by 3 bases, with 15 bases between. CDR3: CASTPYEGDYGYTF. CDR3 coding DNA: TGTGCCAGTACCCCTTACGAGGGAGACTATGGCTACACCTTC.

This clonotype was counted a few times. This chain joins TRBV6-2 or TRBV6-3 and TRBJ2-1; D is uncertain. Germline V CDR1 and CDR2: MNHEY, SVGEGT. This CDR3 contains 14 residues. V was shortened by 5 bases and J by 12 bases, with 20 bases between the two germline ends. The CDR3 reads CASSKLAVGSGQFF. CDR3 DNA: TGTGCCAGCAGTAAACTCGCTGTAGGATCGGGGCAGTTCTTC.

With regard to this clonotype: This sequence may be a read error, since a much larger clone differs from it by one base. The J gene is TRBJ2-1, the V gene TRBV6-1, with TRBD2 as a possible D gene (6 bases). The CDR3 is made up of 18 amino acids. Per the germline V gene, CDR1 is MNHNS and CDR2 is SASEGT. The CDR3 spells CVSSEMGTLSYNYNEQFF. As DNA, the CDR3 is TGTGTCAGCAGTGAAATGGGGACTCTTAGTTACAACTACAATGAGCAGTTCTTC.

The gene calls are TRBV2 and TRBJ2-6; 8 nucleotides agree with TRBD2. The trim removed 6 bases at V and 2 bases at J, leaving 6 bases unmatched. CDR3 length: 16 residues. Germline V CDR1 and CDR2: SNHLY, FYNNEI. CDR3 region: CASSPGGLAGANVLTF. The CDR3 region has the DNA TGTGCCAGCAGCCCGGGGGGGCTAGCTGGGGCCAACGTCCTGACTTTC.

The V gene is TRBV12-3 or TRBV12-4, the J gene TRBJ1-3; D is unresolved. This CDR3 is 16 amino acids long. The V end was cut by 7 bases, the J end by 0 bases, with 16 bases between. The CDR3 spells CASIPDEDYSGNTIYF. CDR3 DNA: TGTGCCAGCATTCCAGACGAGGATTACTCTGGAAACACCATATATTTT.

This clonotype was recorded at least ten times. V gene TRBV7-9 combines with J gene TRBJ1-2; tentative D call: TRBD1 (6 bases). Trimming took off 5 bases at V and 5 bases at J, with 12 bases between the two ends. Germline V gene data show CDR1 as SEHNR and CDR2 as FQNEAQ (reference sequence). The CDR3 has 13 residues. CDR3 loop: CASSEGGRYGYTF. In DNA, the CDR3 is TGTGCCAGCAGCGAAGGGGGTAGATATGGCTACACCTTC.

There are many counts of this clonotype. J is TRBJ2-4 and V is TRBV7-2, with unresolved D. V dropped 5 bases and J dropped 3 bases, with 11 bases sitting between them. This CDR3 is built from 14 residues. Germline CDR1 is SGHTA and CDR2 is FQGNSA. In DNA form, the CDR3 reads TGTGCCAGCAGCCAAGATAAGGGCAAAAACATTCAGTACTTC. Its protein product is CASSQDKGKNIQYF.

This clonotype was found a few times. This CDR3 reads CASSSGTSGGVSDTQYF. The CDR3 nucleotides read TGTGCCAGCAGTTCCGGGACTAGCGGGGGGGTATCAGATACGCAGTATTTT. The V call is TRBV12-3 or TRBV12-4, the J call TRBJ2-3; 16 bases fit TRBD2. J gave up 4 bases and V 4 bases, and 5 bases lay outside the gene matches. CDR3 size: 17 residues.

The chain carries TRBV7-8 and TRBJ2-1, with TRBD1 matching 8 bases. This CDR3 spans 13 amino acids. In germline, CDR1 is SGHVS, CDR2 FQNEAQ. V was pared by 6 bases and J by 7 bases, with 5 bases of the junction left unmatched. This CDR3 reads CASRAGGMNEQFF. In nucleotides, the CDR3 is TGTGCCAGCAGGGCAGGGGGCATGAATGAGCAGTTCTTC.

V usage is TRBV15 and J usage is TRBJ2-1, with TRBD1 matching over 7 bases. CDR1 and CDR2 from the germline V gene are LNHNV and YYDKDF (reference sequence). The junction had 6 bases not matched to a gene; V was cut back by 3 bases and J by 7 bases. This CDR3 is 14 amino acids long. The CDR3 DNA reads as TGTGCCACCAGCAGGACAGGGCGAGAAAATGAGCAGTTCTTC. Its protein product is CATSRTGRENEQFF.

The chain couples TRBV10-3 to TRBJ1-2, with 11 bases matching TRBD1. Losses at the gene ends were 6 bases for V and 1 base for J; bases not matched to a gene: 10. CDR1 and CDR2 (germline): ENHRY, SYGVKD. The CDR3 runs to 17 residues. CDR3 amino acids: CAISVPGTGGDNYGYTF. CDR3 nucleotide sequence: TGTGCCATCAGCGTGCCAGGGACAGGGGGGGATAACTATGGCTACACCTTC.

The chain couples TRBV19 to TRBJ2-3; maybe TRBD1 (6 bases). Trimming took 6 bases from V and 2 from J, leaving 21 bases between them. Germline assignment: CDR1 LNHDA and CDR2 SQIVND (reference sequence). This CDR3 is 17 amino acids long. In DNA form, the CDR3 reads TGTGCCAGTAGCAAGATCACAGGGCTCGGATACACAGATACGCAGTATTTT. Its translation is CASSKITGLGYTDTQYF.

The chain links TRBV12-3 or TRBV12-4 to TRBJ1-1; D is possibly TRBD1 (5 bases). The CDR3 has 13 amino acids. The ends were cut back, 8 bases at V and 5 bases at J, with 15 bases in the middle. The CDR3 coding sequence is TGTGCCAGCCCTTCGGGGGGGGGAACTGAAGCTTTCTTT. Encoded protein: CASPSGGGTEAFF.

This clonotype was counted a few times. The rearrangement uses TRBV7-9 and TRBJ1-2; D remains unclear. Trimming stripped 8 bases from V and 8 bases from J, with 12 bases between. The CDR3 runs to 11 residues. Germline V lookup: CDR1 SEHNR, CDR2 FQNEAQ (reference sequence). Here the CDR3 DNA reads TGTGCCAGCGGAAGGGTAGAGGGCTACACCTTC. This encodes CASGRVEGYTF.

The rearrangement uses TRBV12-3 or TRBV12-4 and TRBJ1-1; 7 bases align to TRBD1. CDR3 length equals 14 residues. The V and J ends lost 5 bases and 4 bases, in that order; junction bases with no gene match: 7. CDR3 coding DNA: TGTGCCAGCAGTCCTCCGACAGGGCGCACTGAAGCTTTCTTT. Its translation: CASSPPTGRTEAFF.

This clonotype was recorded a few times. The chain employs TRBV7-6 and TRBJ2-5; D not certain. The CDR3 covers 14 residues. The V and J ends lost 1 base and 5 bases respectively, with 11 bases between them. The germline V gene encodes CDR1 SGHVS and CDR2 FNYEAQ. The CDR3 spells CASSLGSGWETQYF. The CDR3 nucleotides are TGTGCCAGCAGCTTAGGGTCCGGATGGGAGACCCAGTACTTC. Supplemented by reference TRBV7-6 and TRBJ2-5, the full variable domain reads GAGVSQSPRYKVTKRGQDVALRCDPISGHVSLYWYRQALGQGPEFLTYFNYEAQQDKSGLPNDRFSAERPEGSISTLTIQRTEQRDSAMYRCASSLGSGWETQYFGPGTRLLVL.

The chain carries TRBV6-1 and TRBJ2-5, with 7 bases fitting TRBD2. This CDR3 spans 15 amino acids. Germline V gene sequence: CDR1 MNHNS, CDR2 SASEGT. The V and J ends lost 1 base and 5 bases, in that order; junction bases with no gene match: 7. CDR3 nucleotides: TGTGCCAGCAGTGAAGGCCCTGGGAGGGCGGAGACCCAGTACTTC. Its protein product is CASSEGPGRAETQYF.

In nucleotides, the CDR3 is TGTGCCAGCAGCTTGAGTCTACGGGAGACCCAGTACTTC. Encoded protein: CASSLSLRETQYF. The genes are TRBV5-8 and TRBJ2-5; D ambiguous. Germline lookup yields CDR1 SGHTS and CDR2 YDEGEE. Trimming removed 1 base from V and 5 bases from J, with 9 bases in between. This CDR3 contains 13 residues.

This clonotype was found a few times. The chain recombines TRBV19 with TRBJ2-7; no clear D gene. CDR1 and CDR2 (germline): LNHDA, SQIVND (reference sequence). The germline V and J ends were trimmed by 3 bases and 5 bases, with 8 bases remaining between them. The CDR3 extends over 12 amino acids. In nucleotides, the CDR3 is TGTGCCAGTAGTATTGGGGTGCACGAGCAGTACTTC. Translation: CASSIGVHEQYF.

This clonotype was detected a few times. CDR3 coding DNA: TGTGCCAGCAGCGAAGGAATCGGGTACGAGCAGTACTTC. Translating it yields CASSEGIGYEQYF. This chain joins TRBV14 and TRBJ2-7; D is ambiguous. Trimming took off 5 bases at V and 4 bases at J, with 12 bases between the two ends. The CDR3 totals 13 residues. Germline-derived CDR1 and CDR2 are SGHDN and FVKESK.

This clonotype has only a few counts. The chain uses TRBV7-9 and TRBJ2-7, with a weak D call TRBD2 (5 bases). Germline V gives CDR1 SEHNR, CDR2 FQNEAQ (reference sequence). Trimming took 5 bases from V and 2 from J, leaving 13 bases between them. CDR3 length equals 14 residues. The CDR3 spells CASSTPDGAYEQYF. The CDR3 DNA reads TGTGCCAGCAGCACCCCGGACGGGGCCTACGAGCAGTACTTC. The whole variable domain, filled in from reference TRBV7-9 and TRBJ2-7, reads DTGVSQNPRHKITKRGQNVTFRCDPISEHNRLYWYRQTLGQGPEFLTYFQNEAQLEKSRLLSDRFSAERPKGSFSTLEIQRTEQGDSAMYLCASSTPDGAYEQYFGPGTRLTVT.

V gene TRBV7-9 combines with J gene TRBJ2-7; D not certain. The germline V gene encodes CDR1 SEHNR and CDR2 FQNEAQ (reference sequence). The CDR3 sequence is 13 residues long. Trimming cost V 4 bases and J 2 bases, with 9 bases left between them. CDR3 nucleotides: TGTGCCAGCAGCTCCGACAAAGCCTACGAGCAGTACTTC. Protein sequence: CASSSDKAYEQYF.